What follows are 14 T cell receptor beta chains derived from one specimen sequenced in a study of T cells in Graves' hyperthyroidism and ophthalmopathy. Authors of the study amplified TCR beta CDR3 regions from RNA transcripts. Researchers ran a first-round RT-PCR on the TCR CDR3 using the HTBI primer set. TCRdb fed the multiplex PCR reads into MiXCR, producing one record per CDR3 protein. The sample includes about 500,000 distinct CDR3 sequences, over 15% of them seen just once. The sample taken for sequencing was blood. Receptor source: a young woman with Graves' hyperthyroidism.

This chain links TRBV19 with TRBJ1-1; D is perhaps TRBD1 (6 bases). Germline V gene sequence: CDR1 LNHDA, CDR2 SQIVND (reference sequence). CDR3 length equals 15 residues. The V gene lost 3 bases and the J gene lost 1 base, with 12 bases spanning the gap. The CDR3 sequence: CASSIGAGANTEAFF. CDR3 coding DNA: TGTGCCAGTAGTATCGGGGCAGGGGCGAACACTGAAGCTTTCTTT.

This clonotype was detected only a few times. The chain carries TRBV7-9 and TRBJ1-1; D not resolved. Germline loops: CDR1 SEHNR, CDR2 FQNEAQ (reference sequence). This CDR3 contains 12 residues. The ends were cut back, 1 base at V and 11 bases at J, with 11 bases in the middle. The CDR3: CASSLGDRVAFF. The CDR3 coding sequence is TGTGCCAGCAGCTTAGGGGATCGCGTTGCTTTCTTT.

Ten or more counts support this clonotype. The J gene is TRBJ1-4, the V gene TRBV7-2; D is possibly TRBD1 (6 bases). V shed 3 bases and J shed 3 bases, with 8 bases lying between them. The CDR3 contains 14 residues. Germline V lookup: CDR1 SGHTA, CDR2 FQGNSA. CDR3 protein: CASSLGAANEKLFF. Here the CDR3 DNA reads TGTGCCAGCAGCTTGGGGGCAGCTAATGAAAAACTGTTTTTT.

This clonotype was counted between two and nine times. The chain recombines TRBV6-2 or TRBV6-3 with TRBJ1-2; 8 nucleotides agree with TRBD1. CDR1 and CDR2 from the germline V gene are MNHEY and SVGEGT. The CDR3 is 14 residues long. Unmatched junction bases numbered 7, after V lost 2 bases and J lost 8 bases. This chain's CDR3 is CASSYALQGAGYTF. The CDR3, as DNA: TGTGCCAGCAGTTACGCCCTCCAGGGGGCCGGCTACACCTTC.

In its sample, this clonotype was seen many times. V gene TRBV13 combines with J gene TRBJ2-7; no clear D. Germline V gives CDR1 PRHDT, CDR2 FYEKMQ (reference sequence). V was cut by 5 bases and J by 6 bases, with 14 bases left in between. This CDR3 is built from 13 residues. The CDR3 region is CASSPHRGAEQYF. The CDR3 region has the DNA TGTGCCAGCAGCCCACACCGAGGCGCCGAGCAGTACTTC.

This clonotype was observed a handful of times. This chain uses TRBV7-9 with TRBJ2-1; possible D gene TRBD2, 7 bases. In germline, CDR1 is SEHNR, CDR2 FQNEAQ (reference sequence). CDR3 length: 13 residues. V was shortened by 7 bases and J by 2 bases, with 9 bases between the two germline ends. CDR3 amino acids: CASKGGAYNEQFF. The DNA of the CDR3 is TGTGCCAGCAAGGGGGGGGCCTACAATGAGCAGTTCTTC.

The rearrangement links TRBV20-1 to TRBJ2-5; D perhaps matches TRBD1 (5 bases). The ends were cut back, 3 bases at V and 7 bases at J, with 12 bases in the middle. This CDR3 spans 12 amino acids. Germline V gives CDR1 DFQATT, CDR2 SNEGSKA (reference sequence). The CDR3: CSARGPLGTQYF. The CDR3 bases are TGCAGTGCTAGGGGGCCCCTGGGGACCCAGTACTTC.

This clonotype was recorded many times. The J gene is TRBJ1-5, the V gene TRBV18, with TRBD1 matching 8 bases. This CDR3 contains 16 residues. The germline gives CDR1 KGHSH, CDR2 LQKENI. Trimming cost V 6 bases and J 5 bases; bases outside gene matches: 12. The CDR3 here is CASSSLTGEGDQPQHF. The CDR3 DNA reads TGTGCCAGCTCGTCCTTGACAGGGGAGGGAGATCAGCCCCAGCATTTT.

At least ten counts were recorded for this clonotype. The chain joins TRBV5-1 to TRBJ1-2; D remains unclear. The CDR3 is 13 amino acids. V dropped 7 bases and J dropped 2 bases, with 12 bases sitting between them. Germline lookup yields CDR1 SGHRS and CDR2 YFSETQ. CDR3 region: CASAEQSNYGYTF. Written as DNA, the CDR3 is TGCGCCAGCGCCGAGCAATCAAACTATGGCTACACCTTC.

This clonotype came up a few times. The genes are TRBV13 and TRBJ2-7, with 8 bases that match TRBD2. This CDR3 has 12 residues. Germline loops: CDR1 PRHDT, CDR2 FYEKMQ (reference sequence). Trimming removed 8 bases from V and 6 bases from J; junction bases left unmatched: 6. CDR3 region: CASGSGVLEQYF. DNA of the CDR3: TGTGCCAGCGGTAGCGGGGTACTCGAGCAGTACTTC.

The chain joins TRBV12-3 or TRBV12-4 to TRBJ2-1; possibly TRBD2 for D (5 bases). The CDR3 contains 15 residues. Trimming pared 7 bases from V and 0 bases from J, leaving 13 bases between. Here the CDR3 reads CASTGPGSSYNEQFF. CDR3 nucleotides: TGTGCCAGCACCGGGCCGGGGAGCTCCTACAATGAGCAGTTCTTC.

This clonotype was observed many times. V and J are TRBV28 and TRBJ1-2, with a possible D match to TRBD1 (5 bases). Trimming stripped 4 bases from V and 6 bases from J, with 18 bases between. Germline CDR1 and CDR2: MDHEN and SYDVKM. The CDR3 totals 15 residues. CDR3 bases: TGTGCCAGCAGTTCTCGTCCCGGGACGGTTGATGGCTACACCTTC. Its translation: CASSSRPGTVDGYTF.

V gene TRBV25-1 combines with J gene TRBJ1-2; D remains ambiguous. CDR3 length: 11 residues. The germline CDR1 and CDR2 sequences are MGHDK and SYGVNS. V was clipped by 6 bases and J by 7 bases, with 9 bases between them. This chain's CDR3 is CASSGRPGYTF. In DNA form, the CDR3 reads TGTGCCAGCAGCGGACGGCCTGGCTACACCTTC.

This clonotype showed up many times. The V gene is TRBV11-3, the J gene TRBJ2-5, with no clear D. The germline V and J ends were trimmed by 4 bases and 7 bases, with 13 bases remaining between them. Germline CDR1 SGHNT, CDR2 YENEEA. The CDR3 is 13 residues long. The CDR3 sequence is CASSSDAGLTQYF. The CDR3 region has the DNA TGTGCCAGCAGCTCAGATGCCGGGTTGACCCAGTACTTC. The full variable domain, rest sourced from reference TRBV11-3 and TRBJ2-5, is EAGVVQSPRYKIIEKKQPVAFWCNPISGHNTLYWYLQNLGQGPELLIRYENEEAVDDSQLPKDRFSAERLKGVDSTLKIQPAELGDSAVYLCASSSDAGLTQYFGPGTRLLVL.